The 22 T cell receptor beta chains in this list originate from one sample, sequenced in a study of CD8 T cells in ankylosing spondylitis. TCRdb reprocessed the 5' RACE reads via MiXCR and lists one record per CDR3 protein. There are approximately 92,000 distinct CDR3 sequences in the sample; about 9.1% occur only once, and about 4.6% lies in the top ten. Sequenced sample: blood, either unsorted or a sorted T cell fraction (not recorded which). The receptors originated from a male donor with ankylosing spondylitis or in good health (not recorded which).

This clonotype was seen many times. The chain uses TRBV9 and TRBJ2-7; weak D call: TRBD2 (6 bases). The CDR3 extends over 15 amino acids. Trimming removed 3 bases from V and 0 bases from J, with 13 bases in between. Germline CDR1 is SGDLS and CDR2 is YYNGEE. DNA of the CDR3: TGTGCCAGCAGCGGGGGCGGGGAGAGCTCCTACGAGCAGTACTTC. Residues: CASSGGGESSYEQYF.

This clonotype was observed many times. The V gene is TRBV13, the J gene TRBJ2-1; possible D gene TRBD2, 6 bases. V lost 7 bases, J lost 10 bases, and 29 bases lay in between. The CDR3 consists of 17 residues. Germline loops: CDR1 PRHDT, CDR2 FYEKMQ (reference sequence). The CDR3 DNA sequence: TGTGCCAGCACCTCGAGCGGGTGGAGGGCCGGGGAAGGAGAGCAGTTCTTC. Translation: CASTSSGWRAGEGEQFF.

This clonotype was found many times. The V gene is TRBV7-3, the J gene TRBJ2-2; D is uncertain. Trimming stripped 0 bases from V and 5 bases from J, with 7 bases between. The CDR3 sequence is 14 residues long. Germline CDR1 reads SGHTA; CDR2 reads FQGTGA. The CDR3 bases are TGTGCCAGCAGCTTAACGGGCGTGACCGGGGAGCTGTTTTTT. Translated, it gives CASSLTGVTGELFF.

This clonotype was recorded many times. The CDR3 loop is CASSLGGYRDTEAFF. The CDR3 bases are TGTGCCAGCAGCTTAGGGGGTTACAGGGATACTGAAGCTTTCTTT. The chain has TRBV11-2 and TRBJ1-1, with TRBD1 as a possible D gene (6 bases). Per germline, CDR1 SGHAT and CDR2 FQNNGV. V lost 1 base and J 5 bases, leaving 14 bases between the germline ends. CDR3 size: 15 residues.

This clonotype was recorded many times. V and J are TRBV6-5 and TRBJ1-1; D might be TRBD1 (5 bases). The V gene lost 4 bases and the J gene lost 5 bases, with 8 bases spanning the gap. Germline V gives CDR1 MNHEY, CDR2 SVGAGI. CDR3 size: 12 residues. The CDR3 loop reads CASSFGGTEAFF. DNA for the CDR3: TGTGCCAGCAGTTTTGGGGGAACTGAAGCTTTCTTT.

Ten or more counts support this clonotype. The rearrangement links TRBV9 to TRBJ1-6; D remains ambiguous. This CDR3 region has 14 residues. Germline assignment: CDR1 SGDLS and CDR2 YYNGEE. The germline V and J ends were trimmed by 3 bases and 7 bases, with 11 bases remaining between them. In DNA form, the CDR3 reads TGTGCCAGCAGCGGCCGGGGAGTGAATTCACCCCTCCACTTT. It yields the protein CASSGRGVNSPLHF.

Ten or more counts support this clonotype. V usage is TRBV7-3 and J usage is TRBJ1-2; TRBD1 matches at 12 bases. The junction had 13 bases not matched to a gene; V was cut back by 0 bases and J by 2 bases. The V gene's germline CDR1 is SGHTA and CDR2 FQGTGA. The CDR3 spans 20 residues. CDR3 sequence reads: CASSLTPGGQGAERNYGYTF. The CDR3 DNA reads as TGTGCCAGCAGCTTAACGCCCGGGGGACAGGGGGCAGAGCGAAACTATGGCTACACCTTC. The full variable domain, its missing parts supplied by reference TRBV7-3 and TRBJ1-2, is GAGVSQTPSNKVTEKGKYVELRCDPISGHTALYWYRQSLGQGPEFLIYFQGTGAADDSGLPNDRFFAVRPEGSVSTLKIQRTERGDSAVYLCASSLTPGGQGAERNYGYTFGSGTRLTVV.

Many counts were recorded for this clonotype. The chain is built from TRBV12-3 or TRBV12-4 and TRBJ1-3; D is unresolved. This CDR3 is 16 amino acids long. Trimming removed 7 bases from V and 0 bases from J, with 16 bases in between. The CDR3 DNA sequence: TGTGCCAGCATTGACGGGTCAAAAGGCTCTGGAAACACCATATATTTT. Its protein product is CASIDGSKGSGNTIYF.

This rearrangement joins TRBV3-1 to TRBJ2-5; 8 bases map to TRBD2. The germline gives CDR1 LGHDT, CDR2 YNNKEL (reference sequence). V lost 4 bases, J lost 1 base, and 2 bases stayed unmatched. The CDR3 has 14 amino acids. The CDR3 loop reads CASSLTSGQETQYF. The CDR3 region has the DNA TGTGCCAGCAGCCTTACTAGCGGCCAAGAGACCCAGTACTTC.

This clonotype showed up many times. This chain connects TRBV15 to TRBJ1-2; a weak D match, TRBD1 (5 bases). The CDR3 totals 15 residues. Trimming shortened V by 0 bases and J by 4 bases, and 12 bases separated the two germline ends. From germline, CDR1 is LNHNV and CDR2 YYDKDF (reference sequence). The CDR3 DNA sequence: TGTGCCACCAGCAGAGATCTTCGGGGGAGCTATGGCTACACCTTC. Its translation: CATSRDLRGSYGYTF.

At least ten counts were recorded for this clonotype. The V gene is TRBV20-1, the J gene TRBJ1-5; TRBD1 aligns across 8 bases. There are 20 residues in the CDR3. Germline V gene data show CDR1 as DFQATT and CDR2 as SNEGSKA (reference sequence). V gave up 3 bases and J gave up 4 bases; unmatched junction bases: 23. The CDR3 loop is CSASLMILGQGTGENQPQHF. The DNA of the CDR3 is TGCAGTGCTAGCCTGATGATACTAGGACAGGGAACGGGGGAAAATCAGCCCCAGCATTTT.

This clonotype has just a few counts. Given a much more abundant clone one base away, this may be a read error. The CDR3: CASSPTGMSYNEQFF. CDR3 sequence (DNA): TGTGCCAGCAGCCCGACAGGGATGTCCTACAATGAGCAGTTCTTC. The J gene is TRBJ2-1, the V gene TRBV7-9, with 7 bases identical to TRBD1. Germline V lookup: CDR1 SEHNR, CDR2 FQNEAQ (reference sequence). Unmatched junction bases numbered 5, after V lost 5 bases and J lost 1 base. The CDR3 covers 15 residues. Complete variable domain (other parts from reference TRBV7-9 and TRBJ2-1): DTGVSQNPRHKITKRGQNVTFRCDPISEHNRLYWYRQTLGQGPEFLTYFQNEAQLEKSRLLSDRFSAERPKGSFSTLEIQRTEQGDSAMYLCASSPTGMSYNEQFFGPGTRLTVL.

In this sample, this clonotype turned up a few times. The V call is TRBV2, the J call TRBJ2-2; 10 nucleotides agree with TRBD1. This CDR3 has 14 amino acids. The germline CDR1 and CDR2 sequences are SNHLY and FYNNEI. The V gene end was trimmed by 8 bases and the J gene end by 4 bases; junction bases not matched to a gene: 4. CDR3 region: CASLRTGGTGELFF. As DNA, the CDR3 is TGTGCCAGCTTGAGGACAGGGGGCACCGGGGAGCTGTTTTTT.

At least ten counts were recorded for this clonotype. V usage is TRBV7-2 and J usage is TRBJ2-3; no clear D. With 0 bases removed from V and 4 bases from J, the gap between germline ends came to 5 bases. There are 13 residues in the CDR3. CDR1 and CDR2 (germline): SGHTA, FQGNSA. CDR3 sequence reads: CASSLARADTQYF. CDR3 nucleotide sequence: TGTGCCAGCAGCTTAGCGCGTGCAGATACGCAGTATTTT.

This clonotype was seen repeatedly, ten times or more. The rearrangement joins TRBV7-6 to TRBJ1-5; a weak D match, TRBD1 (5 bases). The CDR3 extends over 14 amino acids. Germline CDR1 is SGHVS and CDR2 is FNYEAQ. V was pared by 1 base and J by 2 bases, with 6 bases between. The CDR3: CASSLGGGNQPQHF. CDR3 DNA sequence: TGTGCCAGCAGCTTAGGAGGGGGCAATCAGCCCCAGCATTTT.

The table lists this clonotype with many counts. The V call is TRBV19, the J call TRBJ2-7; 10 bases match TRBD1. Germline V gene sequence: CDR1 LNHDA, CDR2 SQIVND (reference sequence). The CDR3 runs 16 residues. The V segment lost 3 bases and the J segment 2 bases; nucleotides outside the gene matches: 7. Here the CDR3 DNA reads TGTGCCAGTAGTATTGGCCCGGGACAGGGGACCTACGAGCAGTACTTC. Encoded protein: CASSIGPGQGTYEQYF.

Details on this clonotype: A much larger clone differs by one base, so this may be a read error. This chain connects TRBV5-4 to TRBJ2-3; D remains unclear. The CDR3 runs 12 residues. Germline CDR1 reads SGHNT; CDR2 reads YYREEE (reference sequence). Trimming shortened V by 4 bases and J by 6 bases, and 9 bases separated the two germline ends. In nucleotides, the CDR3 is TGTGCCAGCAGCCCCGGTGAGGATACGCAGTATTTT. The encoded protein is CASSPGEDTQYF. Together with reference TRBV5-4 and TRBJ2-3, the CDR3 gives the full variable domain: ETGVTQSPTHLIKTRGQQVTLRCSSQSGHNTVSWYQQALGQGPQFIFQYYREEENGRGNFPPRFSGLQFPNYSSELNVNALELDDSALYLCASSPGEDTQYFGPGTRLTVL.

This clonotype appeared many times. Here the CDR3 reads CASSIMGALTQTLYGYTF. CDR3 in DNA: TGTGCCAGTAGTATAATGGGGGCGCTTACCCAGACCTTATATGGCTACACCTTC. This rearrangement joins TRBV19 to TRBJ1-2; D perhaps matches TRBD1 (6 bases). The germline V gene has CDR1 LNHDA and CDR2 SQIVND (reference sequence). CDR3 length equals 18 residues. V was shortened by 2 bases and J by 5 bases, with 24 bases between the two germline ends.

V and J are TRBV24-1 and TRBJ1-4, with unresolved D. CDR3 length: 15 amino acids. Trimming pared 2 bases from V and 4 bases from J, leaving 10 bases between. Per germline, CDR1 KGHDR and CDR2 SFDVKD. CDR3 region: CATSDSGRFNEKLFF. The CDR3 DNA sequence: TGTGCCACCAGTGATTCCGGACGGTTTAATGAAAAACTGTTTTTT.

In this sample, this clonotype turned up many times. The genes are TRBV7-2 and TRBJ1-1; D may be TRBD1 (6 bases). V dropped 7 bases and J dropped 4 bases, with 22 bases sitting between them. The CDR3 covers 16 residues. Germline V gene lookup returns CDR1 SGHTA and CDR2 FQGNSA. The CDR3 here is CASTPRGAFMGTEAFF. The CDR3 DNA follows: TGTGCCAGCACCCCTCGGGGGGCTTTTATGGGCACTGAAGCTTTCTTT.

This clonotype was counted many times. This chain uses TRBV5-1 with TRBJ2-5; no clear D gene. The CDR3 has 13 amino acids. From germline, CDR1 is SGHRS and CDR2 YFSETQ. Trimming took 0 bases from V and 5 from J, leaving 8 bases between them. CDR3: CASSLGPAETQYF. As DNA, the CDR3 is TGCGCCAGCAGCTTGGGTCCAGCGGAGACCCAGTACTTC.

This clonotype was seen ten or more times. This rearrangement joins TRBV29-1 to TRBJ2-7; D is uncertain. The V gene lost 3 bases and the J gene lost 0 bases, with 9 bases spanning the gap. Germline CDR1 and CDR2: SQVTM and ANQGSEA. The CDR3 is made up of 13 amino acids. The CDR3 reads CSVELASSYEQYF. The CDR3 DNA reads TGCAGCGTTGAGTTGGCTAGCTCCTACGAGCAGTACTTC.